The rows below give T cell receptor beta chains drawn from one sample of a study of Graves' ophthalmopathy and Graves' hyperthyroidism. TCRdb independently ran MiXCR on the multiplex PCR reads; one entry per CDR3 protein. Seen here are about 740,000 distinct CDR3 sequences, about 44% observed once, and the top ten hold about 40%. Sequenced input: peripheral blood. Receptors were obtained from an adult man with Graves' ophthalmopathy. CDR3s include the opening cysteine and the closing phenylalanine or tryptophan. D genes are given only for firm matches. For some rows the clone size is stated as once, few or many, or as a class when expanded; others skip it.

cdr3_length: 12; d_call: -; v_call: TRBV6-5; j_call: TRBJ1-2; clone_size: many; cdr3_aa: CASSYSGGGYTF; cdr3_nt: TGTGCCAGCAGTTACTCTGGCGGTGGCTACACCTTC
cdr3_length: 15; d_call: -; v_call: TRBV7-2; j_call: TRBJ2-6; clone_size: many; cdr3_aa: CASSLTRAGANVLTF; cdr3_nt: TGTGCCAGCAGCTTAACCCGGGCCGGGGCCAACGTCCTGACTTTC
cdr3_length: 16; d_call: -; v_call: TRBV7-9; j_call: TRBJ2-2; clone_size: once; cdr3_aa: CASSSPAGHNTGELFF; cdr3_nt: TGTGCCAGCAGCTCCCCGGCAGGGCATAACACCGGGGAGCTGTTTTTT
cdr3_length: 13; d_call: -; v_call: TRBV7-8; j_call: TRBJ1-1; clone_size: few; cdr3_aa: CASSALMNTEAFF; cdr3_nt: TGTGCCAGCAGCGCTCTAATGAACACTGAAGCTTTCTTT
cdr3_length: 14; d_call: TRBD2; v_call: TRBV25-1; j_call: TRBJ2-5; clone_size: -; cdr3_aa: CASGDYRAGLVQYF; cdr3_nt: TGTGCCAGCGGGGACTACCGGGCAGGTCTTGTGCAGTACTTC
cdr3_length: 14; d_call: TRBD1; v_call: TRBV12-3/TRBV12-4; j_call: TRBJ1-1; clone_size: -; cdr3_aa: CASSRTGGRTEAFF; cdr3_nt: TGTGCCAGCAGCCGGACAGGGGGTCGGACTGAAGCTTTCTTT
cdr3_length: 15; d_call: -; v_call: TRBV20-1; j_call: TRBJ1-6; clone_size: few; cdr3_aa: CSATGRIGNNSPLHF; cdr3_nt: TGCAGTGCCACCGGGAGGATAGGGAATAATTCACCCCTCCACTTT
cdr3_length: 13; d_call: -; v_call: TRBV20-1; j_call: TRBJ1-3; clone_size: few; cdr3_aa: CSARGGPGNTIYF; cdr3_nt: TGCAGTGCTAGAGGGGGACCTGGAAACACCATATATTTT
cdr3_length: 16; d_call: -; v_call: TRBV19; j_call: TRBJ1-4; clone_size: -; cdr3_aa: CASSPSAAATNEKLFF; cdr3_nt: TGTGCCAGCTCACCTTCGGCAGCAGCAACTAATGAAAAACTGTTTTTT
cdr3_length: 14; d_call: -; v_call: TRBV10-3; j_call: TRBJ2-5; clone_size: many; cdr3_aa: CAISESSIGETQYF; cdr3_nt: TGTGCCATCAGTGAGTCATCTATTGGTGAGACCCAGTACTTC
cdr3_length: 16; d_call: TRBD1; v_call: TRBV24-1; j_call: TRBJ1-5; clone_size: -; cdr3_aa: CASSYYGTVSNQPQHF; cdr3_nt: TGTGCCAGCAGTTACTACGGGACAGTTAGCAATCAGCCCCAGCATTTT
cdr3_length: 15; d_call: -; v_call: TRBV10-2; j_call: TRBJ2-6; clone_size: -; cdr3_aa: CASSTYSLGANVLTF; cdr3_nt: TGTGCCAGTTCAACCTACAGTTTGGGGGCCAACGTCCTGACTTTC
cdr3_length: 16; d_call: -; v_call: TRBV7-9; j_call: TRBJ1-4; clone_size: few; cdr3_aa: CASSPNLAGRNEKLFF; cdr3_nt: TGTGCCAGCTCACCAAATTTGGCAGGCCGTAATGAAAAACTGTTTTTT
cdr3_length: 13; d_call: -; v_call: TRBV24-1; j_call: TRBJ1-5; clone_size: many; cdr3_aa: CASRRRGNQPQHF; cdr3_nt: TGTGCCAGCAGGCGGAGGGGCAATCAGCCCCAGCATTTT
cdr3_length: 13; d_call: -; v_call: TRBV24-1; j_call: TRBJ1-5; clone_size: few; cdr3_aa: CASSRGHNQPQHF; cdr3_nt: TGTGCCAGCTCACGGGGTCACAATCAGCCCCAGCATTTT
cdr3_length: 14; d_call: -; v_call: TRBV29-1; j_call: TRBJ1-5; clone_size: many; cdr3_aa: CSVGAGGLNQPQHF; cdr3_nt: TGCAGCGTGGGGGCCGGGGGCCTCAATCAGCCCCAGCATTTT